This TCR beta chain was sequenced for a study of blood T cell repertoires in COVID-19. Turning to the study itself: Samples representing acute and convalescent COVID-19 were sourced from the United States, Italy and Spain. PBMCs, B-cell-depleted T cells, or T cells were the source of the cDNA or gDNA that made up the material.

As originally analysed: Cell counts per sample came from amplifying reference gene primers. Method: immunoSEQ multiplex PCR; TCRdb's copy keeps in-frame clones and lacks some. The V and J calls and the clone size are those of that table, but D and trimming were determined from the DNA. The table has tens of thousands of clones, roughly 80% seen once. Germline V gives CDR1 SGHRS, CDR2 YFSETQ. CDR3 length: 15 residues. J was trimmed by 0 bases and V by 4 bases; bases with no gene match: 3. The specimen sequenced was peripheral blood. The source of this sequence is a man aged 65 to 79 with acute or convalescent COVID-19. The genes are TRBV5-1 and TRBJ2-2; 7 nucleotides align to TRBD2. The DNA for the CDR3 is TGCGCCAGCAGCAGGGGACTAACGAACACCGGGGAGCTGTTTTTT. Protein: CASSRGLTNTGELFF.